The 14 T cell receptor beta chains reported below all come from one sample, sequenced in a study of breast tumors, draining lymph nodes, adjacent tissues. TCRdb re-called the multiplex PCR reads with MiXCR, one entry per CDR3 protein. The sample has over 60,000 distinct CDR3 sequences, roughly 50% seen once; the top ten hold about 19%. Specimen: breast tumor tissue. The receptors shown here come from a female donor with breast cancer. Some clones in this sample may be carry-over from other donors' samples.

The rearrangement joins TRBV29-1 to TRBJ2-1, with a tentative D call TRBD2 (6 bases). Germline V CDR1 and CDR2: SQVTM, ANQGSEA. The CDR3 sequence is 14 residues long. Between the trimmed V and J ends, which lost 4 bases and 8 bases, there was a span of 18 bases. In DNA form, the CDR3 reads TGCAGCGTTGTTCCGTATTTAGGGGAGGATGAGCAGTTCTTC. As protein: CSVVPYLGEDEQFF.

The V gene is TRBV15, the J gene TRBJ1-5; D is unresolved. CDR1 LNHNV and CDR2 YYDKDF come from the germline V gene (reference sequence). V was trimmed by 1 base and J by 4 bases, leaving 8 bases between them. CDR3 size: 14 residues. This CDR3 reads CATSRAGGNQPQHF. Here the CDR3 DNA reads TGTGCCACCAGCAGAGCAGGAGGGAATCAGCCCCAGCATTTT. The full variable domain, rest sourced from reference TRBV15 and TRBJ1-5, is DAMVIQNPRYQVTQFGKPVTLSCSQTLNHNVMYWYQQKSSQAPKLLFHYYDKDFNNEADTPDNFQSRRPNTSFCFLDIRSPGLGDTAMYLCATSRAGGNQPQHFGDGTRLSIL.

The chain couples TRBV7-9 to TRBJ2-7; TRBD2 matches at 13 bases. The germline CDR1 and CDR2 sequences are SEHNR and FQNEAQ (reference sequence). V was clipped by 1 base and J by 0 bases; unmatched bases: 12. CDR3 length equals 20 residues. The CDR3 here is CASSLGLAGGAPPCSYEQYF. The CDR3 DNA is TGTGCCAGCAGCTTAGGACTAGCGGGGGGTGCACCTCCGTGCTCCTACGAGCAGTACTTC.

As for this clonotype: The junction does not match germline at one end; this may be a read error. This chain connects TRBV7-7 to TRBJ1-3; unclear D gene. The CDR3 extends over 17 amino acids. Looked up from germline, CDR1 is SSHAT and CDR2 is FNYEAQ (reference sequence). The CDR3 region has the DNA TGTGCTAGCAGCGTAACTCGTCTTCCAACCTCTGGAAACACCATATATTTT. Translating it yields CASSVTRLPTSGNTIYF.

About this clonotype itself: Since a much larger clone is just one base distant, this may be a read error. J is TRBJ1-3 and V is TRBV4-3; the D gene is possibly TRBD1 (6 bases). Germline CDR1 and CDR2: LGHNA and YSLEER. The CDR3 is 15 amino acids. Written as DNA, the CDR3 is TGCGCCAGCAACCAACAAGGGGCCAGGGGAAACATCATATATTTT. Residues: CASNQQGARGNIIYF.

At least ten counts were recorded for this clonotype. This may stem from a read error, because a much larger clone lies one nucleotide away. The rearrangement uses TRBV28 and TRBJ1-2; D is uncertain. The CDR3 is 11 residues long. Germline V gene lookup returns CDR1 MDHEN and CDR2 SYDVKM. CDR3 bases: TGTGTCAGCAGTCACAGCTATGGCTACACCTTC. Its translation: CVSSHSYGYTF.

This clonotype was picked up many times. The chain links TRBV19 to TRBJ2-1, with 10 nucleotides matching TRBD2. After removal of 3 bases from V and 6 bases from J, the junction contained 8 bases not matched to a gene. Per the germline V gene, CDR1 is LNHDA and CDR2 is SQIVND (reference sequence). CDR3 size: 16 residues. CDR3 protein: CASSIGSGRAINEQFF. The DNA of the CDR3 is TGTGCCAGTAGTATCGGAAGCGGGAGGGCCATCAATGAGCAGTTCTTC.

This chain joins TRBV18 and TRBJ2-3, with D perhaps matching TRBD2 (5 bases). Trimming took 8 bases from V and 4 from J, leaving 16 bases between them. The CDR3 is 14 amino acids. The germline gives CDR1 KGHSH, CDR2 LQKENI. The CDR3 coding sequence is TGTGCCAGCCGAGGATCCTCCGGGGCAGATACGCAGTATTTT. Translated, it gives CASRGSSGADTQYF. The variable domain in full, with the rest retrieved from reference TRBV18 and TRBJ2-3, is NAGVMQNPRHLVRRRGQEARLRCSPMKGHSHVYWYRQLPEEGLKFMVYLQKENIIDESGMPKERFSAEFPKEGPSILRIQQVVRGDSAAYFCASRGSSGADTQYFGPGTRLTVL.

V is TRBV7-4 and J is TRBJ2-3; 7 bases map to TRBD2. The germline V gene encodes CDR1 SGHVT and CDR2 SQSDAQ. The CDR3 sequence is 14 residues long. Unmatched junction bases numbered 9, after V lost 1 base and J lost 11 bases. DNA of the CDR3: TGTGCCAGCAGCTTAGGGGGAGCGGGATTGGAGCAGTATTTT. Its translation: CASSLGGAGLEQYF.

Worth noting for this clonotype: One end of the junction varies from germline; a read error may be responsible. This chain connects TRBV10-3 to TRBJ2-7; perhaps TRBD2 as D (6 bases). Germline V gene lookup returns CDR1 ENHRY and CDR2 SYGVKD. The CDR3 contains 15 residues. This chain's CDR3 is CAISFGGSLTYEQSF. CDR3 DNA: TGTGCCATCAGCTTCGGAGGGTCCCTAACCTACGAGCAGTCCTTC.

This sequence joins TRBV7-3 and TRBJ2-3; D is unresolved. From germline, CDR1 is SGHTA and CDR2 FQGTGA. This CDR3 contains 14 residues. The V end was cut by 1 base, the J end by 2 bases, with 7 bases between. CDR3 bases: TGTGCCAGCAGCTTAAAAGGGAACACAGATACGCAGTATTTT. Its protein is CASSLKGNTDTQYF.

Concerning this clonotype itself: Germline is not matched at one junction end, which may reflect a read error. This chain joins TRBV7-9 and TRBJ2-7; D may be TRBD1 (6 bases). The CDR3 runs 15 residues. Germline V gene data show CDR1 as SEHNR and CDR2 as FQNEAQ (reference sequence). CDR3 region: CASSQEADRFYEQHF. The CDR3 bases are TGTGCCAGCAGCCAAGAGGCCGACAGGTTCTACGAGCAGCACTTC.

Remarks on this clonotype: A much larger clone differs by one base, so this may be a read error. CDR3: CASSLFLGGDTQYF. In nucleotides, the CDR3 is TGCGCCAGCAGCTTGTTTTTAGGGGGCGACACCCAGTACTTC. This chain uses TRBV5-1 with TRBJ2-5, with 7 bases that match TRBD1. Germline lookup yields CDR1 SGHRS and CDR2 YFSETQ. V lost 1 base to trimming and J lost 8 bases; unmatched junction nucleotides: 8. The length of the CDR3 is 14 residues.

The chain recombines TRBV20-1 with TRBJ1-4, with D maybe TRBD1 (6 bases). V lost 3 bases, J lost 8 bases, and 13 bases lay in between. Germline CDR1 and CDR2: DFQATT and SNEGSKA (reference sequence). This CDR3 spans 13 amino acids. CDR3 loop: CSASAWGAEKLFF. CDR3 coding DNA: TGCAGTGCTAGTGCGTGGGGGGCGGAAAAACTGTTTTTT.